This T cell receptor (beta chain) was observed in a study of T cell repertoires in cytomegalovirus infection. Study-level background: Epitope selection comprised recently identified HLA-C-restricted CMV epitopes and well-studied HLA-B-restricted CMV epitopes. Public TCR beta signature analysis indicated the presence of both CMV infection and matching HLA type.

TCRdb called the reads again in MiXCR, with one record for every CDR3 protein. The data contain about 830,000 distinct CDR3 sequences, around a third of them singletons. Study observations and caveats: HLA-C-restricted CMV-specific TCR beta clonotypes prevailed in the ex vivo response. Public TCR beta family frequency separated CMV-and-HLA carriers, including in an independent cohort.

In this sample, this clonotype turned up once. Antigen specificity is unknown. The sequence derives from a human donor in good health (CMV status not recorded). Some clones in this sample may be carry-over from other donors' samples. Specimen: cultured CD8+ T cells from PBMCs, collected from culture after CMV antigen stimulation.

This CDR3 is CASRETGGAAYGYTF. The CDR3 nucleotides read TGTGCCAGCAGGGAAACAGGGGGCGCAGCCTATGGCTACACCTTC. The chain recombines TRBV6-2 or TRBV6-3 with TRBJ1-2; TRBD1 aligns across 9 bases. Per germline, CDR1 MNHEY and CDR2 SVGEGT. This CDR3 comprises 15 residues. Trimming at V came to 6 bases and at J to 4 bases, leaving 9 bases not matched to a gene.